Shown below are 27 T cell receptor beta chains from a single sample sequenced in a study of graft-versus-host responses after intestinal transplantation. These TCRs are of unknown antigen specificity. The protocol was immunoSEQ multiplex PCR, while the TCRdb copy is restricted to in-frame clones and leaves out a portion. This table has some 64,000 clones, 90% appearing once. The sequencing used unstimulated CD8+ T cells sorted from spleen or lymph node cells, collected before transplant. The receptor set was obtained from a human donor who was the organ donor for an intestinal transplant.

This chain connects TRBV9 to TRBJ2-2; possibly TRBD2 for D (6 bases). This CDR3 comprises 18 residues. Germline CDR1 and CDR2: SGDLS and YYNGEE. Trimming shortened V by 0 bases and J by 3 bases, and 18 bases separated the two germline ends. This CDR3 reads CASSVDRGDRGYTGELFF. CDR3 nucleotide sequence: TGTGCCAGCAGCGTAGACCGCGGGGACCGGGGATACACCGGGGAGCTGTTTTTT.

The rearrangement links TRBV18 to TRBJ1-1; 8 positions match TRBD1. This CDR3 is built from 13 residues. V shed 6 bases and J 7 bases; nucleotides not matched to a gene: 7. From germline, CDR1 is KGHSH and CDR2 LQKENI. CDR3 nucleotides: TGTGCCAGCTCCCGTAGGACAGGGATTGAAGCTTTCTTT. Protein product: CASSRRTGIEAFF.

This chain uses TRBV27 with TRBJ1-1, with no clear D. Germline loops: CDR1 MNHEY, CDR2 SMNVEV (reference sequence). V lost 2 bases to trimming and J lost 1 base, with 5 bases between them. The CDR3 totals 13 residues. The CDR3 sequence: CASSLSRNTEAFF. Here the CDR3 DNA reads TGTGCCAGCAGTTTAAGTAGGAACACTGAAGCTTTCTTT.

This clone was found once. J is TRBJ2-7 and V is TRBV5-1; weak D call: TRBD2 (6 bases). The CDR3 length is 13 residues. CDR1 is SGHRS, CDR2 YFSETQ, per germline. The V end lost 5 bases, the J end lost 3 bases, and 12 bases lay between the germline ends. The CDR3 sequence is CASRAGTHYEQYF. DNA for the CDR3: TGCGCCAGCAGGGCAGGGACTCACTACGAGCAGTACTTC.

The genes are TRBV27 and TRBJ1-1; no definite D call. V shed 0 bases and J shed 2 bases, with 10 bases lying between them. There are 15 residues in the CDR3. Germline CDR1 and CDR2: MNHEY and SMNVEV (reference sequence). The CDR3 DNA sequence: TGTGCCAGCAGTTTATCGCACGGAGATAACACTGAAGCTTTCTTT. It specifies CASSLSHGDNTEAFF.

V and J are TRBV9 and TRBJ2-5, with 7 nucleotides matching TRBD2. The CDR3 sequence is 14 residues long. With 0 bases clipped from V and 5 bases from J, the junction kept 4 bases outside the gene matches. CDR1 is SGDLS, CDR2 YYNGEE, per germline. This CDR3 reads CASSVGAGRETQYF. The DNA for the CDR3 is TGTGCCAGCAGCGTAGGAGCGGGAAGGGAGACCCAGTACTTC. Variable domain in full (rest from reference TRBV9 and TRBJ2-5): DSGVTQTPKHLITATGQRVTLRCSPRSGDLSVYWYQQSLDQGLQFLIQYYNGEERAKGNILERFSAQQFPDLHSELNLSSLELGDSALYFCASSVGAGRETQYFGPGTRLLVL.

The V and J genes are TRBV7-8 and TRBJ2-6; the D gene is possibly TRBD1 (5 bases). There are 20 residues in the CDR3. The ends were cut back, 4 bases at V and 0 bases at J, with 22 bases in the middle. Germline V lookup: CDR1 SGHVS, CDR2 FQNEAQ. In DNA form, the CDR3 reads TGTGCCAGCAGCTCACCTAAGATCGTAGGGGCGAACTCTGGGGCCAACGTCCTGACTTTC. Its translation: CASSSPKIVGANSGANVLTF.

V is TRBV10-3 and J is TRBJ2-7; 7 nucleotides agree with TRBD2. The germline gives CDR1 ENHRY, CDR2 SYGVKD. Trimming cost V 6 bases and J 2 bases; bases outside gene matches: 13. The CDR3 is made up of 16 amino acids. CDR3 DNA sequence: TGTGCCATCAGATCACTGACTAGCAGGCATCCCTACGAGCAGTACTTC. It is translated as CAIRSLTSRHPYEQYF.

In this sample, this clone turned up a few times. This CDR3 is CASSQLGLAETYEQYF. The CDR3 DNA is TGCGCCAGCAGCCAACTGGGACTAGCGGAGACCTACGAGCAGTACTTC. The J gene is TRBJ2-7, the V gene TRBV4-1, with 11 positions matching TRBD2. V gave up 2 bases and J gave up 2 bases; unmatched junction bases: 5. Germline V lookup: CDR1 MGHRA, CDR2 YSYEKL. The CDR3 runs to 16 residues.

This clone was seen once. In nucleotides, the CDR3 is TGTGCCAGTAGAGGAACTAGCGGATACGAGCAGTACTTC. This codes for CASRGTSGYEQYF. The chain couples TRBV19 to TRBJ2-7; TRBD2 matches at 8 bases. This CDR3 has 13 amino acids. Germline V gene sequence: CDR1 LNHDA, CDR2 SQIVND (reference sequence). V shed 6 bases, J shed 4 bases, and the junction held 5 bases outside the gene matches.

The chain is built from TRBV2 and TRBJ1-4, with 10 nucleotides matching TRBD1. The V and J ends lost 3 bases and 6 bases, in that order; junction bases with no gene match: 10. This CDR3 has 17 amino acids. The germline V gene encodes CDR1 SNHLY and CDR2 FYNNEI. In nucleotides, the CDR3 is TGTGCCAGCAGTGATGAACCGGGACAGGGGATGGATGAAAAACTGTTTTTT. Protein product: CASSDEPGQGMDEKLFF.

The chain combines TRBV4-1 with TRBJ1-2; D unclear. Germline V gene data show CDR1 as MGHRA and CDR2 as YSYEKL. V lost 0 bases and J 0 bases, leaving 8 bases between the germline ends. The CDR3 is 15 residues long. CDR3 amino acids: CASSQEPQPNYGYTF. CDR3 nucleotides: TGCGCCAGCAGCCAAGAGCCACAGCCTAACTATGGCTACACCTTC.

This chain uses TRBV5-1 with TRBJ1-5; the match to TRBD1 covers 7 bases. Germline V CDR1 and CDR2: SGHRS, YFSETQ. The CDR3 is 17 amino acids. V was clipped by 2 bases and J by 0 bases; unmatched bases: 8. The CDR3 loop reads CASSLGGDRFSNQPQHF. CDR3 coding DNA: TGCGCCAGCAGCTTAGGGGGCGACAGATTTAGCAATCAGCCCCAGCATTTT.

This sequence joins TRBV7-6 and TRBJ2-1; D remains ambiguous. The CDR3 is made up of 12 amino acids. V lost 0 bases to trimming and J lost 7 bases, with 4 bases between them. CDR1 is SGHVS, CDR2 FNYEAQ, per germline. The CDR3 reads CASSLARNEQFF. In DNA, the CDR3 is TGTGCCAGCAGCTTAGCGAGGAATGAGCAGTTCTTC.

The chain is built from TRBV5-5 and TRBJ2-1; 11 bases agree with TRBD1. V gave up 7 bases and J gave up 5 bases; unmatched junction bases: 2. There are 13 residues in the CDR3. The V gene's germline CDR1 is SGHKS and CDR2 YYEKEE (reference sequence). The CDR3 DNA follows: TGTGCCAGCGAGGGACAGGGGGACAATGAGCAGTTCTTC. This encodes CASEGQGDNEQFF.

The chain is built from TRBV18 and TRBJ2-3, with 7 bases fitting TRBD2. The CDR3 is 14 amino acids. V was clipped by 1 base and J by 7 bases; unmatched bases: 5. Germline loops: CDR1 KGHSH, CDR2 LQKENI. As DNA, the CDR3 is TGTGCCAGCTCACCACTGACTAGCCGGAATACGCAGTATTTT. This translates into CASSPLTSRNTQYF.

As DNA, the CDR3 is TGTGCCACCAGCCCCCGGGAGCGACTTAAGGAGGATGGCTACACCTTC. This sequence encodes CATSPRERLKEDGYTF. The chain links TRBV15 to TRBJ1-2; no clear D gene. Germline V CDR1 and CDR2: LNHNV, YYDKDF (reference sequence). The CDR3 covers 16 residues. The V end lost 5 bases, the J end lost 6 bases, and 22 bases lay between the germline ends.

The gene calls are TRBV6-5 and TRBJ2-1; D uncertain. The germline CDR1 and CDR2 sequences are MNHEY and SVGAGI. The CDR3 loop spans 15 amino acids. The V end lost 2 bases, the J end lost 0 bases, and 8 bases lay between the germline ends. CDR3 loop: CASSYDGDSYNEQFF. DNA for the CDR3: TGTGCCAGCAGTTACGATGGAGACTCCTACAATGAGCAGTTCTTC.

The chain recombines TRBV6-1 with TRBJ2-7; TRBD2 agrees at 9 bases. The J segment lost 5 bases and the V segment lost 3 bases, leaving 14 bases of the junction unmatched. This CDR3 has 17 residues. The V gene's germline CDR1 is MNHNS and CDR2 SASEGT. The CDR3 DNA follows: TGTGCCAGCAGTGAGGAATTCGGAAGCGGGAGGCTTCACGAGCAGTACTTC. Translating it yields CASSEEFGSGRLHEQYF.

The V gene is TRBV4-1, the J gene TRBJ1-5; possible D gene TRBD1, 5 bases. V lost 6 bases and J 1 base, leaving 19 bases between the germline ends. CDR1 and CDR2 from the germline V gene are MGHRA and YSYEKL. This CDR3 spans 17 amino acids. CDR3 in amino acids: CASRTTSEPGSNQPQHF. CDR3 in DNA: TGCGCCAGCAGAACAACCTCAGAGCCAGGGAGCAATCAGCCCCAGCATTTT.

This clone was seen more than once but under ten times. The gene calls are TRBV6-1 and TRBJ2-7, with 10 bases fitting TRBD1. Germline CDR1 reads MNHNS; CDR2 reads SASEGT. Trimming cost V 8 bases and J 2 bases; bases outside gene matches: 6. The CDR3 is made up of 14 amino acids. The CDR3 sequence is CASPPDRGTYEQYF. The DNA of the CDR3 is TGTGCCAGCCCTCCGGACAGGGGGACCTACGAGCAGTACTTC.

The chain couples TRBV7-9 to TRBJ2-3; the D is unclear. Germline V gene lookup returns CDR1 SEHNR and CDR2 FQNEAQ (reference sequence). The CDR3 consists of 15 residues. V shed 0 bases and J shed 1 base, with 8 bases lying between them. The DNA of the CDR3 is TGTGCCAGCAGCTTAGCGCCGGCGGGCACAGATACGCAGTATTTT. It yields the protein CASSLAPAGTDTQYF.

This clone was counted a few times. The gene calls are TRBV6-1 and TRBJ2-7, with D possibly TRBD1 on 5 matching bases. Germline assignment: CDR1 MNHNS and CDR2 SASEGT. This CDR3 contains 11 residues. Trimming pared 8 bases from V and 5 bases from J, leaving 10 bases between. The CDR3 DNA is TGTGCCAGCTCAAGGGGAAACGAGCAGTACTTC. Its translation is CASSRGNEQYF.

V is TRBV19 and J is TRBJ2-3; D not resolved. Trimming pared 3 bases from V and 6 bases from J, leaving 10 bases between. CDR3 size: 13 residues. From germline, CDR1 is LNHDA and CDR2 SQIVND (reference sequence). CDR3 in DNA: TGTGCCAGTAGTATCCTTTACATGGATACGCAGTATTTT. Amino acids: CASSILYMDTQYF.

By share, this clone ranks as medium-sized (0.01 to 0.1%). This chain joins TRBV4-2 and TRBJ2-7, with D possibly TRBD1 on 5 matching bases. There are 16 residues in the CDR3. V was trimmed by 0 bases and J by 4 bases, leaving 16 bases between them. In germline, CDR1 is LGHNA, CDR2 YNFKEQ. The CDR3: CASSQDRASRGYEQYF. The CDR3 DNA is TGTGCCAGCAGCCAAGATCGGGCTAGTAGGGGATACGAGCAGTACTTC.

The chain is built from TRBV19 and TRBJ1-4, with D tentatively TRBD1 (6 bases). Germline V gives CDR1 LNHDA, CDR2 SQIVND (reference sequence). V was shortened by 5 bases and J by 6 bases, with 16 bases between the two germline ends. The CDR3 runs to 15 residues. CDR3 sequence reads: CASSLWTEGDEKLFF. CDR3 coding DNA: TGTGCCAGTAGTCTATGGACAGAAGGTGATGAAAAACTGTTTTTT.

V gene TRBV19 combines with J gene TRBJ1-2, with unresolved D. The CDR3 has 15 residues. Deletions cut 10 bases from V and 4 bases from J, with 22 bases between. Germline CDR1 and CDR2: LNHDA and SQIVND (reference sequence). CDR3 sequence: CATRERGWYAYGYTF. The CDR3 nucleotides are TGTGCCACCAGAGAAAGAGGGTGGTACGCCTATGGCTACACCTTC.